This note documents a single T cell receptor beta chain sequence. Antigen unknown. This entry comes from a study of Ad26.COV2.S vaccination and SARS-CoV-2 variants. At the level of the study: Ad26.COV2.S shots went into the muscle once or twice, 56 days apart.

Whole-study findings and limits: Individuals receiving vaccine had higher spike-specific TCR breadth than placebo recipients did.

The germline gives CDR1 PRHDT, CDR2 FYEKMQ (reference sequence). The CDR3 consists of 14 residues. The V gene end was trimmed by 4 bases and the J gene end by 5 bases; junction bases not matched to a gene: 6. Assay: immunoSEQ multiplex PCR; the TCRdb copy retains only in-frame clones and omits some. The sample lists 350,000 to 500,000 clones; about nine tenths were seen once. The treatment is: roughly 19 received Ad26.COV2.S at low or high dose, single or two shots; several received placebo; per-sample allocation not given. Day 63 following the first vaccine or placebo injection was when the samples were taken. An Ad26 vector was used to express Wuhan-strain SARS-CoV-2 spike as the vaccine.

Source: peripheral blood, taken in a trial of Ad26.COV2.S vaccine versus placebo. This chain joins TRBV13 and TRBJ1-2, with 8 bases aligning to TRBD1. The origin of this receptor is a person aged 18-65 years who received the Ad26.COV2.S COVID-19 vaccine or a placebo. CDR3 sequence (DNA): TGTGCCAGCAGCTCCGGACAGGGTTCTTATGGCTACACCTTC. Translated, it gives CASSSGQGSYGYTF. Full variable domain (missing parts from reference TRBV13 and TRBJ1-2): AAGVIQSPRHLIKEKRETATLKCYPIPRHDTVYWYQQGPGQDPQFLISFYEKMQSDKGSIPDRFSAQQFSDYHSELNMSSLELGDSALYFCASSSGQGSYGYTFGSGTRLTVV.